This TCR beta chain derives from a study of blood T cells in healthy people across ages (dated by TCRdb to about 2015). About the study as a whole: In model experiments, template switching captured roughly one uniquely barcoded TCR beta cDNA molecule for every two T cells. Donors were grouped into four age groups: young (average approximately 15 years), middle-aged (over 35), aged (about 59) and long-lived (around 80). To avoid experimental bias, donors of different ages were distributed randomly across sequencing lanes. Using the same blood draw, the study looked at two additional independent replicas of 1 million unique cDNA reads for two donors, one aged 18 to 30 and the other aged 80 or older. Age-related changes in TCR beta repertoire diversity were measured in the study by deep sequencing normalized with unique cDNA molecular identifiers. The research as a whole found: Total diversity estimates from one million sequenced T cells were considered lower bounds and underestimates. Because donor CMV infection status was unknown, age-related changes in expanded clonotypes were potentially confounded. As age increased, observed TCR beta diversity per million T cells dropped in a roughly linear way, and a significant reduction was already evident by age 40. Compared with the aged group, the long-lived group had more naive CD4+ T cells, fewer expanded clones and increased TCR diversity, a pattern suggesting age selection. Since profiling was done on bulk unsorted PBMCs, naive and antigen-experienced compartments could not be conclusively compared. Observed TCR beta diversity correlated strongly with the percentage of naive T cells measured by flow cytometry.

The approximately 39 donors, aged about 6 to 100 years, were systemically healthy Caucasian individuals from Russia. Each donor gave ten milliliters of peripheral blood, collected into EDTA-treated Vacutainer tubes. Ficoll-Paque density-gradient centrifugation was used to isolate PBMCs, with at least 6.5 million per sample. Trizol reagent was used to extract total RNA from the PBMCs, yielding at least 6 micrograms per sample. The percentages of naive CD45RAhigh/CD27high T cells were determined by flow cytometry on a PBMC aliquot from every donor. Libraries were prepared through 5' RACE. Instrument used: Illumina HiSeq 2500. A second 7 to 11 cycle PCR used a sample-barcoded 5' primer and a J-beta primer mix. A unique molecular identifier was introduced onto each TCR beta cDNA molecule by a template-switch 5' adaptor carrying 12 random nucleotides. Each sample yielded at least 3 million CDR3-containing paired-end reads. First-strand cDNA was synthesized from all RNA with the Mint cDNA synthesis kit, primed by a TRBC-specific oligonucleotide. All cDNA was treated with uracil-DNA glycosylase and then went through a first 18-cycle PCR with the universal primers M1SS and BC2_uni_R. In the authors' own workflow: Normalization of each sample was performed by random selection of 1 million high-quality reads, each carrying a distinct molecular identifier. Reads with shared molecular identifiers were discarded instead of being binned into consensus sequences. CDR3 identification, clonotype clustering and error correction used MiTCR with a Q25 quality threshold and the strictest error-elimination algorithm. A nonparametric unseen species model with Euler transformation was used to estimate a lower bound on total TCR beta diversity. TCRdb's own reprocessing of the public reads used fastp at Q25 and MiXCR and kept productive beta chains. Under each unique CDR3 protein, matching rows form one entry showing the most common genes and DNA. TCRdb's processing, not the authors', yielded these V and J calls. The sample profile shows more than 1 million distinct CDR3 sequences; 40% to 50% of them were found once. The top ten hold over 15% of the sample.

There are 14 amino acids in the CDR3, from cysteine to phenylalanine inclusive. Only the CDR3 part of the read is kept: 42 bases, read in frame from the first base. V sheds 5 bases and J sheds 0 bases, leaving 11 bases between their ends. The CDR1 and CDR2 encoded by the germline V gene are ENHRY and SYGVKD. This clonotype showed up many times. This receptor's antigen is unknown. No clone much larger than this one lies a single base away; base qualities are absent. The rearranged chain carries TRBV10-3 and TRBJ2-7; the D gene is tentatively TRBD1 or TRBD2, each matching 5 bases. The TCR was taken from a woman aged 60-70 years in good health. The material sequenced was blood. The CDR3 protein sequence reads: CAISSRGTSYEQYF. The nucleotide sequence is given as TGTGCCATCAGTAGCCGAGGGACCTCCTACGAGCAGTACTTC.